Listed here are 27 T cell receptor beta chains from one sample, sequenced in a study of cytomegalovirus exposure and HLA in healthy donors. The PCR had 60 Vbeta and 13 Jbeta primers. The assay was immunoSEQ multiplex PCR, and TCRdb's table has in-frame clones only and misses some. The sample lists about 130,000 clones, about 74% occurring once. The sample consisted of PBMCs. These receptors were collected from a man between 18 and 35 years old in good health and CMV-seropositive.

This sequence joins TRBV20-1 and TRBJ2-3; a weak D match, TRBD2 (6 bases). CDR3 length: 11 amino acids. The germline V gene encodes CDR1 DFQATT and CDR2 SNEGSKA (reference sequence). V dropped 6 bases and J dropped 9 bases, with 13 bases sitting between them. CDR3 DNA: TGCAGTGCACCCTGGGGGGAGACGCAGTATTTT. The encoded protein is CSAPWGETQYF.

This clone was observed a handful of times. This chain joins TRBV6-5 and TRBJ2-7; 9 positions agree with TRBD1. CDR1 MNHEY and CDR2 SVGAGI come from the germline V gene. The CDR3 loop spans 14 amino acids. J gave up 5 bases and V 5 bases, and 7 bases lay outside the gene matches. CDR3 residues: CASSGDRGVHEQYF. The DNA for the CDR3 is TGTGCCAGCAGTGGAGACAGGGGGGTCCACGAGCAGTACTTC.

The V gene is TRBV7-6, the J gene TRBJ1-6; D possibly corresponds to TRBD1 (6 bases). This CDR3 contains 13 residues. Germline CDR1 is SGHVS and CDR2 is FNYEAQ. Trimming removed 3 bases from V and 10 bases from J, with 10 bases in between. CDR3 protein: CASSFTGTSPLHF. CDR3 bases: TGTGCCAGCAGCTTCACAGGGACCTCACCCCTCCACTTT.

The V call is TRBV2, the J call TRBJ2-1, with a tentative D call TRBD1 (5 bases). CDR1 and CDR2 (germline): SNHLY, FYNNEI. The CDR3 runs 15 residues. V shed 4 bases and J shed 2 bases, with 12 bases lying between them. CDR3 loop: CASSVQGTTYNEQFF. In DNA form, the CDR3 reads TGTGCCAGCAGTGTCCAGGGAACTACCTACAATGAGCAGTTCTTC. The variable domain in full, with the rest retrieved from reference TRBV2 and TRBJ2-1, is EPEVTQTPSHQVTQMGQEVILRCVPISNHLYFYWYRQILGQKVEFLVSFYNNEISEKSEIFDDQFSVERPDGSNFTLKIRSTKLEDSAMYFCASSVQGTTYNEQFFGPGTRLTVL.

J is TRBJ1-4 and V is TRBV27, with 10 bases aligning to TRBD1. Per the germline V gene, CDR1 is MNHEY and CDR2 is SMNVEV (reference sequence). The CDR3 covers 16 residues. With V trimmed by 7 bases and J by 11 bases, 16 bases remained unmatched. The CDR3 nucleotides read TGTGCCAGCACCTCCTTCGGGACAGGGGCGAGGGAGAAACTGTTTTTT. Encoded protein: CASTSFGTGAREKLFF. The full variable domain, rest sourced from reference TRBV27 and TRBJ1-4, is EAQVTQNPRYLITVTGKKLTVTCSQNMNHEYMSWYRQDPGLGLRQIYYSMNVEVTDKGDVPEGYKVSRKEKRNFPLILESPSPNQTSLYFCASTSFGTGAREKLFFGSGTQLSVL.

The chain couples TRBV28 to TRBJ2-7; D might be TRBD2 (6 bases). From germline, CDR1 is MDHEN and CDR2 SYDVKM. This CDR3 spans 16 amino acids. V was trimmed by 5 bases and J by 0 bases, leaving 17 bases between them. The CDR3 DNA reads as TGTGCCAGCAGTCCCCCGGTGGGTAGCGGCTCCTACGAGCAGTACTTC. Its translation: CASSPPVGSGSYEQYF. The complete variable domain, with remaining parts taken from reference TRBV28 and TRBJ2-7, reads DVKVTQSSRYLVKRTGEKVFLECVQDMDHENMFWYRQDPGLGLRLIYFSYDVKMKEKGDIPEGYSVSREKKERFSLILESASTNQTSMYLCASSPPVGSGSYEQYFGPGTRLTVT.

The chain links TRBV28 to TRBJ1-5, with 9 positions matching TRBD1. The CDR3 runs 15 residues. Germline V lookup: CDR1 MDHEN, CDR2 SYDVKM. The V gene end was trimmed by 6 bases and the J gene end by 9 bases; junction bases not matched to a gene: 12. The CDR3 here is CASSYPGTGYPPQHF. The CDR3 nucleotides read TGTGCCAGCAGCTACCCCGGGACAGGGTATCCGCCCCAGCATTTT.

The chain has TRBV19 and TRBJ1-3; no firm D call. Trimming removed 3 bases from V and 0 bases from J, with 9 bases in between. This CDR3 contains 15 residues. Germline V gene data show CDR1 as LNHDA and CDR2 as SQIVND (reference sequence). The CDR3 DNA follows: TGTGCCAGTAGTATGGTGGGGAGCTCTGGAAACACCATATATTTT. It specifies CASSMVGSSGNTIYF.

This clone was found once. This chain uses TRBV7-2 with TRBJ2-7, with 8 nucleotides matching TRBD2. Unmatched junction bases numbered 1, after V lost 2 bases and J lost 4 bases. CDR3 length equals 13 residues. The germline V gene has CDR1 SGHTA and CDR2 FQGNSA. CDR3 region: CASSLRGGYEQYF. CDR3 nucleotides: TGTGCCAGCAGCTTACGGGGGGGGTACGAGCAGTACTTC.

The CDR3 bases are TGTGCCAGTAGTCGAACGAGCGTAAGCTTAATTGGCTACACCTTC. Amino acid sequence: CASSRTSVSLIGYTF. The V and J genes are TRBV19 and TRBJ1-2; the D is unclear. Between the trimmed V and J ends, which lost 5 bases and 7 bases, there was a span of 20 bases. The CDR3 has 15 amino acids. CDR1 LNHDA and CDR2 SQIVND come from the germline V gene (reference sequence).

This chain joins TRBV12-5 and TRBJ2-1; tentative D call: TRBD2 (5 bases). CDR3 length: 15 residues. From germline, CDR1 is LGHNT and CDR2 FRNRAP. Trimming stripped 4 bases from V and 1 base from J, with 11 bases between. The CDR3 bases are TGTGCTAGTGGTTCCGGACTGTTTTCCTACAATGAGCAGTTCTTC. Encoded protein: CASGSGLFSYNEQFF.

This chain joins TRBV28 and TRBJ1-5, with unresolved D. Germline V gives CDR1 MDHEN, CDR2 SYDVKM. The CDR3 runs to 14 residues. The germline V and J ends were trimmed by 6 bases and 0 bases, with 9 bases remaining between them. The chain's CDR3 is CASSPLNSNQPQHF. The CDR3 DNA reads as TGTGCCAGCAGCCCCTTAAATAGCAATCAGCCCCAGCATTTT.

The gene calls are TRBV7-6 and TRBJ2-5; 9 bases line up with TRBD2. The CDR3 sequence is 15 residues long. Germline trimming cut 7 bases from V and 2 bases from J; bases unmatched to any gene: 8. Germline-derived CDR1 and CDR2 are SGHVS and FNYEAQ. CDR3 DNA sequence: TGTGCCAGCACTCTGCTTGCGGGGGGGCAAGAGACCCAGTACTTC. This encodes CASTLLAGGQETQYF.

This clone appeared a single time. The V call is TRBV5-6, the J call TRBJ2-7; D call uncertain. Deletions cut 2 bases from V and 3 bases from J, with 6 bases between. This CDR3 has 12 residues. Germline V gene lookup returns CDR1 SGHDT and CDR2 YYEEEE. The CDR3 is CASSLIYYEQYF. For the CDR3, the DNA is TGTGCCAGCAGCTTAATCTACTACGAGCAGTACTTC.

Details on this clone: A read error may produce the germline difference seen at one junction end. The V gene is TRBV7-7, the J gene TRBJ2-3, with TRBD2 matching 7 bases. The germline V gene encodes CDR1 SSHAT and CDR2 FNYEAQ (reference sequence). This CDR3 has 16 amino acids. CDR3 loop: CASSLNRSGISDTQYF. Written as DNA, the CDR3 is TGTGCTAGCAGCTTAAATCGGAGCGGGATCTCAGATACGCAGTATTTT.

The CDR3 coding sequence is TGTGCCAGCAGACCCTACAGGGGTAATCAGCCCCAGCATTTT. Amino acids: CASRPYRGNQPQHF. The V and J genes are TRBV2 and TRBJ1-5; the match to TRBD1 covers 7 bases. V trimming: 6 bases; J trimming: 4 bases; junction bases outside the gene matches: 6. The germline CDR1 and CDR2 sequences are SNHLY and FYNNEI. CDR3 length: 14 amino acids.

The chain joins TRBV5-1 to TRBJ2-7; 9 positions agree with TRBD1. The CDR3 is made up of 18 amino acids. The germline V gene encodes CDR1 SGHRS and CDR2 YFSETQ. The junction had 17 bases not matched to a gene; V was cut back by 4 bases and J by 3 bases. The CDR3 nucleotides read TGCGCCAGCAGCCCGACCGGGACAGGGTACAATTCCAGCTACGAGCAGTACTTC. Translation: CASSPTGTGYNSSYEQYF.

The chain carries TRBV13 and TRBJ2-7, with 11 bases lining up with TRBD1. In germline, CDR1 is PRHDT, CDR2 FYEKMQ (reference sequence). CDR3 length equals 16 residues. V lost 3 bases, J lost 1 base, and 5 bases stayed unmatched. DNA of the CDR3: TGTGCCAGCAGCTTTCGCGGACAGGGGGCTTCCTACGAGCAGTACTTC. Translation: CASSFRGQGASYEQYF.

This clone was observed a few times. The genes are TRBV4-3 and TRBJ2-7; maybe TRBD1 (5 bases). The CDR3 extends over 15 amino acids. V dropped 0 bases and J dropped 3 bases, with 12 bases sitting between them. Germline CDR1 LGHNA, CDR2 YSLEER. This chain's CDR3 is CASSQELQGIYEQYF. Written as DNA, the CDR3 is TGCGCCAGCAGCCAAGAGTTGCAGGGTATCTACGAGCAGTACTTC.

The J gene is TRBJ1-2, the V gene TRBV19; the match to TRBD1 covers 9 bases. The CDR3 has 15 residues. Germline loops: CDR1 LNHDA, CDR2 SQIVND (reference sequence). V lost 6 bases, J lost 4 bases, and 9 bases stayed unmatched. In DNA, the CDR3 is TGTGCCAGTAGACCATCGGGACAGGGACTCTATGGCTACACCTTC. Amino acids: CASRPSGQGLYGYTF.

The CDR3 here is CASSQRQVNSNQPQHF. In DNA, the CDR3 is TGCGCCAGCAGTCAAAGACAGGTCAATAGCAATCAGCCCCAGCATTTT. The chain couples TRBV4-1 to TRBJ1-5, with a weak D call TRBD1 (6 bases). Trimming left V 6 bases short and J 0 bases short, with 15 bases between. The germline V gene has CDR1 MGHRA and CDR2 YSYEKL. This CDR3 has 16 residues.

The CDR3 region is CSAGGGQGISEQYF. The CDR3 nucleotides are TGCAGCGCTGGGGGGGGACAGGGGATCTCCGAGCAGTACTTC. The V call is TRBV29-1, the J call TRBJ2-7; 10 positions match TRBD1. Unmatched junction bases numbered 12, after V lost 7 bases and J lost 6 bases. Germline CDR1 is SQVTM and CDR2 is ANQGSEA. The CDR3 extends over 14 amino acids.

The chain joins TRBV7-9 to TRBJ1-5, with TRBD1 matching 7 bases. The CDR3 covers 16 residues. Germline CDR1 SEHNR, CDR2 FQNEAQ (reference sequence). V dropped 4 bases and J dropped 3; count of bases not matched to a gene: 9. Written as DNA, the CDR3 is TGTGCCAGCAGCTCCTCAACGACAGGGTTCAATCAGCCCCAGCATTTT. Translation gives CASSSSTTGFNQPQHF. Based on the CDR3 plus reference TRBV7-9 and TRBJ1-5, the full variable domain is DTGVSQNPRHKITKRGQNVTFRCDPISEHNRLYWYRQTLGQGPEFLTYFQNEAQLEKSRLLSDRFSAERPKGSFSTLEIQRTEQGDSAMYLCASSSSTTGFNQPQHFGDGTRLSIL.

The rearrangement links TRBV27 to TRBJ1-4; TRBD1 aligns across 7 bases. Germline loops: CDR1 MNHEY, CDR2 SMNVEV (reference sequence). V lost 3 bases, J lost 0 bases, and 1 base stayed unmatched. There are 15 residues in the CDR3. CDR3 residues: CASSFDRATNEKLFF. In DNA form, the CDR3 reads TGTGCCAGCAGTTTCGACAGGGCAACTAATGAAAAACTGTTTTTT.

The sample holds a few counts of this clone. The genes are TRBV6-5 and TRBJ2-7; possibly TRBD1 for D (5 bases). The V end lost 10 bases, the J end lost 2 bases, and 18 bases lay between the germline ends. Germline V lookup: CDR1 MNHEY, CDR2 SVGAGI. CDR3 length equals 14 residues. CDR3 sequence: CAIDLVRVAYEQYF. The CDR3 nucleotides read TGTGCCATCGACCTCGTCAGGGTAGCCTACGAGCAGTACTTC.

This clone was observed a single time. CDR3 loop: CASSLRSGSYEQYF. The CDR3 nucleotides read TGTGCCAGCAGCTTACGCAGCGGATCCTACGAGCAGTACTTC. The rearrangement links TRBV7-2 to TRBJ2-7; D is perhaps TRBD2 (5 bases). Germline V lookup: CDR1 SGHTA, CDR2 FQGNSA. The CDR3 is made up of 14 amino acids. Trimming pared 2 bases from V and 1 base from J, leaving 9 bases between.

This chain connects TRBV6-1 to TRBJ2-5; D perhaps matches TRBD1 (6 bases). The CDR3 totals 12 residues. V was trimmed by 6 bases and J by 2 bases, leaving 7 bases between them. The germline CDR1 and CDR2 sequences are MNHNS and SASEGT. The CDR3 spells CASSQGQETQYF. In DNA, the CDR3 is TGTGCCAGCAGCCAGGGGCAAGAGACCCAGTACTTC.